What follows are 10 T cell receptor beta chains derived from one specimen sequenced in a study of T cells after yellow fever vaccination. One entry per CDR3 protein, called by TCRdb with MiXCR from the 5' RACE reads. The sample lists 120,000 or so distinct CDR3 sequences; 13% to 15% were seen once. The sequenced sample was CD8+ T cells sorted from PBMCs, obtained 5 days after the yellow fever booster vaccination. The receptors were sampled from a man in his late teens or twenties who received the YFV17D yellow fever vaccine.

This clonotype was seen a handful of times. The rearrangement links TRBV4-2 to TRBJ2-1; no firm D call. Per germline, CDR1 LGHNA and CDR2 YNFKEQ. V lost 1 base to trimming and J lost 3 bases, with 13 bases between them. CDR3 length: 16 amino acids. For the CDR3, the DNA is TGTGCCAGCAGCCAAGGCCACATACTAAGCTACAATGAGCAGTTCTTC. It codes for CASSQGHILSYNEQFF.

The chain recombines TRBV18 with TRBJ1-3; D not certain. Germline values: CDR1 KGHSH, CDR2 LQKENI. V was cut by 1 base and J by 5 bases, with 21 bases left in between. The CDR3 covers 18 residues. CDR3 sequence (DNA): TGTGCCAGCTCACCACAGAGTATGTGGGCCTTAGGGCGAAACACCATATATTTT. This sequence encodes CASSPQSMWALGRNTIYF.

This clonotype has just a few counts. The CDR3 nucleotides are TGCGCCAGCAGCTTGGGGGGGTTCGCGAACACTGAAGCTTTCTTT. It codes for CASSLGGFANTEAFF. The chain combines TRBV5-1 with TRBJ1-1, with D tentatively TRBD1 (5 bases). This CDR3 has 15 amino acids. From germline, CDR1 is SGHRS and CDR2 YFSETQ. Trimming pared 0 bases from V and 1 base from J, leaving 10 bases between.

This clonotype was picked up a small number of times. The V call is TRBV4-3, the J call TRBJ2-7; 7 nucleotides line up with TRBD2. Germline V lookup: CDR1 LGHNA, CDR2 YSLEER. After removal of 1 base from V and 4 bases from J, the junction contained 4 bases not matched to a gene. This CDR3 has 14 residues. The CDR3: CASSQGLGGYEQYV. The CDR3 coding sequence is TGCGCCAGCAGCCAAGGATTGGGAGGGTACGAGCAGTACGTC.

This clonotype was detected a few times. The J gene is TRBJ2-6, the V gene TRBV30; D gene uncertain. Trimming took 7 bases from V and 0 from J, leaving 7 bases between them. The CDR3 contains 13 residues. Germline-derived CDR1 and CDR2 are GTSNPN and SVGIG (reference sequence). CDR3 amino acids: CAFDDSGANVLTF. The CDR3 DNA follows: TGTGCCTTCGACGACTCTGGGGCCAACGTCCTGACTTTC.

The chain has TRBV12-5 and TRBJ2-5; D assignment may be TRBD1 or TRBD2 (5 bases each). V was clipped by 0 bases and J by 4 bases, with 21 bases between them. This CDR3 contains 18 residues. Germline V CDR1 and CDR2: LGHNT, FRNRAP. CDR3 region: CASGLVRGEGYSGETQYF. CDR3 bases: TGTGCTAGTGGTTTGGTACGAGGGGAAGGGTATTCAGGAGAGACCCAGTACTTC.

This clonotype was counted a few times. The gene calls are TRBV6-5 and TRBJ2-7; D perhaps matches TRBD1 (6 bases). CDR1 is MNHEY, CDR2 SVGAGI, per germline. There are 14 residues in the CDR3. The V end was cut by 8 bases, the J end by 0 bases, with 14 bases between. CDR3 sequence: CASGVDSSSYEQYF. In nucleotides, the CDR3 is TGTGCCAGCGGCGTGGACAGTAGCTCCTACGAGCAGTACTTC.

This clonotype was seen a few times. The rearrangement joins TRBV5-6 to TRBJ1-2, with unresolved D. CDR3 length: 14 residues. From germline, CDR1 is SGHDT and CDR2 YYEEEE. The V gene lost 0 bases and the J gene lost 1 base, with 7 bases spanning the gap. The CDR3 here is CASSLGPLNYGYTF. CDR3 nucleotide sequence: TGTGCCAGCAGCTTGGGACCGCTTAACTATGGCTACACCTTC.

This clonotype appeared a few times. The chain has TRBV7-2 and TRBJ2-3, with a possible D match to TRBD2 (6 bases). This CDR3 is 14 amino acids long. Germline V gene lookup returns CDR1 SGHTA and CDR2 FQGNSA. V was clipped by 4 bases and J by 2 bases, with 10 bases between them. The CDR3 spells CASSSRDSTDTQYF. The CDR3, as DNA: TGTGCCAGCAGCTCCCGGGACTCCACAGATACGCAGTATTTT.

This rearrangement joins TRBV7-3 to TRBJ2-2; 10 nucleotides line up with TRBD2. The germline gives CDR1 SGHTA, CDR2 FQGTGA. The CDR3 length is 17 residues. J gave up 0 bases and V 5 bases, and 6 bases lay outside the gene matches. The CDR3 region has the DNA TGTGCCAGCAGCCCATCTAGCGGGGGCACGAACACCGGGGAGCTGTTTTTT. Its protein is CASSPSSGGTNTGELFF.